Below, one T cell receptor beta chain is given with its context. Per the authors' pipeline: Estimation of nucleated cell counts relied on the amplification of reference gene primers. The data were produced by immunoSEQ multiplex PCR, yet TCRdb's version contains in-frame clones alone and is incomplete. That table supplies the V and J calls and clone size; D and trimming were determined from the DNA. The sample contains approximately 74,000 clones, about 90% of which appear only once. This sample is part of a study of blood T cell repertoires in COVID-19. Overall study: Nucleic acid was either cDNA or gDNA, and it came from T cells, B-cell-depleted T cells, or PBMCs.

The CDR3 consists of 15 residues. Trimming left V 1 base short and J 5 bases short, with 15 bases between. Germline loops: CDR1 LGHNA, CDR2 YNFKEQ. Specimen: peripheral blood. The rearrangement joins TRBV4-2 to TRBJ2-7; D not resolved. This clonotype was obtained from a woman of 80 years or more with active or convalescent COVID-19. CDR3: CASSQGSGARHEQYF. In DNA, the CDR3 is TGTGCCAGCAGCCAAGGTTCCGGAGCTCGCCACGAGCAGTACTTC.